One sample yielded the 7 T cell receptor beta chains listed below, sequenced in a study of radiotherapy plus CTLA-4 blockade in lung cancer. Data came from immunoSEQ multiplex PCR; TCRdb stores just in-frame clones and leaves some out. The profile covers tens of thousands of clones, with about 88% appearing a single time and about 27% taken by the ten largest. This material consisted of peripheral blood, taken from a patient treated with radiotherapy plus ipilimumab. These receptors were taken from a human donor with non-small cell lung cancer whose response to radiotherapy plus ipilimumab could not be evaluated.

The gene calls are TRBV9 and TRBJ2-7, with D uncertain. Germline CDR1 reads SGDLS; CDR2 reads YYNGEE. The CDR3 spans 14 residues. Trimming stripped 4 bases from V and 5 bases from J, with 16 bases between. Here the CDR3 DNA reads TGTGCCAGCAGCCCCCCCTTGCGTCCCGACGAGCAGTACTTC. It is translated as CASSPPLRPDEQYF.

This chain uses TRBV4-1 with TRBJ2-7; a possible D gene is TRBD2 (7 bases). Germline CDR1 MGHRA, CDR2 YSYEKL. The CDR3 sequence is 17 residues long. Deletions cut 4 bases from V and 0 bases from J, with 19 bases between. The CDR3 DNA is TGCGCCAGCAGCCGCCCTTCCAGCGGGACAAGCTCCTACGAGCAGTACTTC. Encoded protein: CASSRPSSGTSSYEQYF.

This rearrangement joins TRBV28 to TRBJ2-3, with 7 bases that match TRBD2. V lost 3 bases, J lost 1 base, and 4 bases stayed unmatched. This CDR3 region has 15 residues. CDR1 and CDR2 (germline): MDHEN, SYDVKM. The CDR3 nucleotides read TGTGCCAGCAGTTTGGATCGGGGGGGCACAGATACGCAGTATTTT. Protein: CASSLDRGGTDTQYF.

This clone was recorded a few times. The chain combines TRBV7-2 with TRBJ2-7; D may be TRBD1 (6 bases). CDR1 and CDR2 from the germline V gene are SGHTA and FQGNSA. The length of the CDR3 is 15 residues. Trimming removed 1 base from V and 0 bases from J, with 10 bases in between. The CDR3 loop is CASSLGAGASYEQYF. The CDR3 nucleotides read TGTGCCAGCAGCTTAGGTGCAGGGGCCTCCTACGAGCAGTACTTC. Full variable domain (rest looked up from reference TRBV7-2 and TRBJ2-7): GAGVSQSPSNKVTEKGKDVELRCDPISGHTALYWYRQSLGQGLEFLIYFQGNSAPDKSGLPSDRFSAERTGGSVSTLTIQRTQQEDSAVYLCASSLGAGASYEQYFGPGTRLTVT.

The chain carries TRBV4-3 and TRBJ2-1, with 8 positions matching TRBD1. The germline gives CDR1 LGHNA, CDR2 YSLEER. The CDR3 runs to 15 residues. V was pared by 0 bases and J by 8 bases, with 6 bases of the junction left unmatched. The CDR3 reads CASSQEVQGGYEQFF. CDR3 nucleotides: TGCGCCAGCAGCCAAGAGGTACAGGGGGGATATGAGCAGTTCTTC.

The rearrangement uses TRBV29-1 and TRBJ1-1; D not resolved. CDR3 length: 13 amino acids. With 7 bases removed from V and 2 bases from J, the gap between germline ends came to 14 bases. Germline V gives CDR1 SQVTM, CDR2 ANQGSEA. The CDR3 is CSARRDTNTEAFF. The CDR3 nucleotides are TGCAGCGCCCGACGCGACACAAACACTGAAGCTTTCTTT.

The chain couples TRBV5-1 to TRBJ2-7; 8 bases are shared with TRBD2. This CDR3 region has 16 residues. V lost 3 bases to trimming and J lost 2 bases; unmatched junction nucleotides: 10. Germline V gene data show CDR1 as SGHRS and CDR2 as YFSETQ. The CDR3 bases are TGCGCCAGCAGCTGGAGCGGGGCGGGAGGCGCCTACGAGCAGTACTTC. Its protein product is CASSWSGAGGAYEQYF.